Listed here are 8 T cell receptor beta chains from one sample, sequenced in a study of identical twins. MiXCR, applied by TCRdb to the 5' RACE reads, yields one record per CDR3 protein. Of around 690,000 distinct CDR3 sequences in the sample, around 20% were seen once. These sequences were also reported in another study, on T cells expressing NK-cell markers.

Sequenced input: PBMCs. Receptors were obtained from a woman between 18 and 29 years old in good health.

The V call is TRBV7-9, the J call TRBJ1-1; D unresolved. The CDR3 is 11 amino acids. Germline V lookup: CDR1 SEHNR, CDR2 FQNEAQ (reference sequence). V lost 6 bases, J lost 6 bases, and 8 bases lay in between. DNA of the CDR3: TGTGCCAGCAGGGCCGACGCTGAAGCTTTCTTT. Protein sequence: CASRADAEAFF. Complete variable domain (other parts from reference TRBV7-9 and TRBJ1-1): DTGVSQNPRHKITKRGQNVTFRCDPISEHNRLYWYRQTLGQGPEFLTYFQNEAQLEKSRLLSDRFSAERPKGSFSTLEIQRTEQGDSAMYLCASRADAEAFFGQGTRLTVV.

The V gene is TRBV29-1, the J gene TRBJ2-5, with D possibly being TRBD2 (6 bases). The CDR3 is made up of 15 amino acids. Germline loops: CDR1 SQVTM, CDR2 ANQGSEA. V was trimmed by 6 bases and J by 0 bases, leaving 17 bases between them. CDR3 protein: CSVGAGNTYQETQYF. In DNA, the CDR3 is TGCAGCGTAGGGGCGGGAAATACCTACCAAGAGACCCAGTACTTC.

CDR3: CASSQRTGKTQYF. In DNA, the CDR3 is TGTGCCAGCAGCCAGCGGACAGGGAAGACCCAGTACTTC. This chain joins TRBV7-3 and TRBJ2-5, with 8 bases lining up with TRBD1. This CDR3 has 13 residues. With V trimmed by 5 bases and J by 6 bases, 5 bases remained unmatched. CDR1 is SGHTA and CDR2 is FQGTGA in the germline V gene.

The rearrangement uses TRBV6-1 and TRBJ2-2, with 10 bases that match TRBD2. CDR3 length: 18 residues. Germline V gene lookup returns CDR1 MNHNS and CDR2 SASEGT. The trim removed 5 bases at V and 1 base at J, leaving 10 bases unmatched. CDR3 residues: CASSPVLAGPGNTGELFF. The CDR3 bases are TGTGCCAGCAGTCCCGTACTAGCGGGGCCAGGGAACACCGGGGAGCTGTTTTTT.

The sample holds a few counts of this clonotype. The chain employs TRBV11-2 and TRBJ1-5; D call uncertain. Germline CDR1 reads SGHAT; CDR2 reads FQNNGV. The CDR3 extends over 13 amino acids. Trimming took off 0 bases at V and 7 bases at J, with 7 bases between the two ends. Here the CDR3 reads CASSLDPIQPQHF. The DNA of the CDR3 is TGTGCCAGCAGCTTAGACCCCATCCAGCCCCAGCATTTT.

The genes are TRBV7-9 and TRBJ1-1, with a weak D call TRBD1 (5 bases). Trimming removed 5 bases at V and 1 base at J, with 14 bases between. CDR3 size: 15 residues. Germline V gene lookup returns CDR1 SEHNR and CDR2 FQNEAQ (reference sequence). The CDR3 nucleotides are TGTGCCAGCAGCCGGGACCTTTGGGCGAACACTGAAGCTTTCTTT. Translation: CASSRDLWANTEAFF.

This clonotype was seen a single time. The chain is built from TRBV29-1 and TRBJ2-7, with D perhaps TRBD2 (6 bases). CDR3 length equals 11 residues. Germline CDR1 and CDR2: SQVTM and ANQGSEA. Trimming stripped 7 bases from V and 4 bases from J, with 11 bases between. The CDR3 is CSAREKYEQYF. The CDR3 DNA sequence: TGCAGCGCTCGGGAGAAATACGAGCAGTACTTC.

There are a few counts of this clonotype. V and J are TRBV20-1 and TRBJ2-2, with D hard to call. The V end was cut by 0 bases, the J end by 3 bases, with 8 bases between. CDR1 and CDR2 (germline): DFQATT, SNEGSKA (reference sequence). This CDR3 comprises 14 residues. CDR3 DNA: TGCAGTGCTAGAGATTTCCAGGACACCGGGGAGCTGTTTTTT. Protein sequence: CSARDFQDTGELFF.